The 2 T cell receptor beta chains below all came from one sample that was sequenced in a study of cytomegalovirus exposure and HLA in healthy donors. The PCR was carried out with 60 Vbeta primers and 13 Jbeta primers. Sequencing used immunoSEQ multiplex PCR; TCRdb keeps in-frame clones, though not all of them. The sample includes about 230,000 clones, approximately 81% of them seen just once. The specimen was PBMCs. The origin of the receptors is a human donor in good health.

This rearrangement joins TRBV27 to TRBJ2-3; 10 nucleotides line up with TRBD2. CDR3 length: 17 residues. Germline loops: CDR1 MNHEY, CDR2 SMNVEV (reference sequence). J lost 1 base, V lost 4 bases, and 8 bases had no gene match. Here the CDR3 DNA reads TGTGCCAGCAGTTGGGACCAGCGGGAGGGCCGCACAGATACGCAGTATTTT. This sequence encodes CASSWDQREGRTDTQYF.

The rearrangement links TRBV14 to TRBJ1-5; no clear D gene. The CDR3 loop spans 13 amino acids. The V gene lost 0 bases and the J gene lost 7 bases, with 7 bases spanning the gap. The germline gives CDR1 SGHDN, CDR2 FVKESK. The DNA of the CDR3 is TGTGCCAGCAGCCAAGATCCCTTCCAGCCCCAGCATTTT. Encoded protein: CASSQDPFQPQHF.